This entry describes one T cell receptor (beta chain). The sample belongs to a study of chemoradiotherapy in HPV16-positive cancers. Per germline, CDR1 SNHLY and CDR2 FYNNEI. The CDR3 covers 13 residues. V was shortened by 3 bases and J by 5 bases, with 10 bases between the two germline ends. Profiling relied on immunoSEQ multiplex PCR, and the TCRdb table lists in-frame clones only, not all of them. The sample records about 29,000 clones, approximately 93% being singletons. This TCR derives from a human donor with HPV-associated anogenital cancer. The rearrangement uses TRBV2 and TRBJ2-5; the D gene is possibly TRBD2 (5 bases). This specimen consisted of blood, obtained from a patient who underwent chemoradiotherapy. CDR3 sequence: CASSEGALETQYF. CDR3 nucleotides: TGTGCCAGCAGTGAGGGAGCATTGGAGACCCAGTACTTC.